A selection of T cell receptor beta chains follows, all from one sample in a study of CD8+ T cells in alopecia areata. Some clones are missing from TCRdb's copy, which holds only in-frame ones; the method was immunoSEQ multiplex PCR. Of 70,000 to 95,000 clones listed, around 54% are singletons. The sequenced material came from NKG2D-high CD8+ T cells sorted from blood. Receptors were obtained from a human donor with alopecia areata. The CDR3 runs from the conserved cysteine through the conserved F or W. D genes are given only for firm matches. Only part of the rows carry a size: once, few, many, or a class if the clone is expanded.

d_gene: -; v_gene: TRBV9; j_gene: TRBJ1-2; abundance: few; CDR3nt: TGTGCCAGCAGCGTAGCTGTAGGTAACTATGGCTACACCTTC; CDR3aa: CASSVAVGNYGYTF
d_gene: -; v_gene: TRBV4-1; j_gene: TRBJ2-3; abundance: -; CDR3nt: TGCGCCAGCAGCCTTACTCGCGGGGGCTCCACAGATACGCAGTATTTT; CDR3aa: CASSLTRGGSTDTQYF
d_gene: -; v_gene: TRBV7-8; j_gene: TRBJ1-5; abundance: few; CDR3nt: TGTGCCAGCGCCCGAGCAGCGGTTAGCAATCAGCCCCAGCATTTT; CDR3aa: CASARAAVSNQPQHF
d_gene: -; v_gene: TRBV13; j_gene: TRBJ2-3; abundance: -; CDR3nt: TGTGCCAGCAGCGAAGGGCGACCTGAGCTCCCAGATACGCAGTATTTT; CDR3aa: CASSEGRPELPDTQYF
d_gene: -; v_gene: TRBV11-2; j_gene: TRBJ1-5; abundance: -; CDR3nt: TGTGCCAGCAGCCTAGGGGGGGGCTTGGGCAATCAGCCCCAGCATTTT; CDR3aa: CASSLGGGLGNQPQHF
d_gene: -; v_gene: TRBV18; j_gene: TRBJ2-7; abundance: few; CDR3nt: TGTGCCAGCTCACCCGGACAGACTCGCTCCTACGAGCAGTACTTC; CDR3aa: CASSPGQTRSYEQYF
d_gene: TRBD1; v_gene: TRBV5-6; j_gene: TRBJ2-7; abundance: -; CDR3nt: TGTGCCAGCAGCTCTGGGACAGGGATGTACGAGCAGTACTTC; CDR3aa: CASSSGTGMYEQYF
d_gene: -; v_gene: TRBV6-6; j_gene: TRBJ2-7; abundance: -; CDR3nt: TGTGCCAGCAGTTACGACAGGCTATCCTACGAGCAGTACTTC; CDR3aa: CASSYDRLSYEQYF
d_gene: -; v_gene: TRBV2; j_gene: TRBJ1-1; abundance: -; CDR3nt: TGTGCCAGCGGTGGAACCGAAGCTTTCTTT; CDR3aa: CASGGTEAFF
d_gene: -; v_gene: TRBV28; j_gene: TRBJ1-1; abundance: few; CDR3nt: TGTGCCAGCAGTTTAGTGTTCGGGCAGCTGGCCTTAATGAACACTGAAGCTTTCTTT; CDR3aa: CASSLVFGQLALMNTEAFF
d_gene: TRBD1; v_gene: TRBV28; j_gene: TRBJ1-5; abundance: -; CDR3nt: TGTGCCAGCAGTGGCCCGGGACAGGGGGCCGTTGGGGGCAATCAGCCCCAGCATTTT; CDR3aa: CASSGPGQGAVGGNQPQHF
d_gene: -; v_gene: TRBV4-1; j_gene: TRBJ2-7; abundance: few; CDR3nt: TGCGCCAGCAGCCAAGATCCCAGCTCCTACGAGCAGTACTTC; CDR3aa: CASSQDPSSYEQYF
d_gene: -; v_gene: TRBV11-2; j_gene: TRBJ1-4; abundance: few; CDR3nt: TGTGCCAGCAGCCCAGAGGCGTCAGGGGTTAATGAAAAACTGTTTTTT; CDR3aa: CASSPEASGVNEKLFF
d_gene: -; v_gene: TRBV7-8; j_gene: TRBJ2-7; abundance: once; CDR3nt: TGTGCCAGCAGCTTAGGCGGGCGGGAGCAGTACTTC; CDR3aa: CASSLGGREQYF
d_gene: -; v_gene: TRBV6-5; j_gene: TRBJ2-3; abundance: few; CDR3nt: TGTGCCAGCAGTTACTCGATATCTGCAGATACGCAGTATTTT; CDR3aa: CASSYSISADTQYF
d_gene: -; v_gene: TRBV5-6; j_gene: TRBJ1-1; abundance: -; CDR3nt: TGTGCCAGCAGCCGAGGGAACACTGAAGCTTTCTTT; CDR3aa: CASSRGNTEAFF
d_gene: -; v_gene: TRBV29-1; j_gene: TRBJ2-1; abundance: once; CDR3nt: TGCAGCGTCGTCCAGTACAATGAGCAGTTCTTC; CDR3aa: CSVVQYNEQFF
d_gene: -; v_gene: TRBV27; j_gene: TRBJ2-5; abundance: few; CDR3nt: TGTGCCAGCAGTCCTGGGTCGGAGACCCAGTACTTC; CDR3aa: CASSPGSETQYF
d_gene: -; v_gene: TRBV29-1; j_gene: TRBJ2-1; abundance: few; CDR3nt: TGCAGCGTTGACGTCTCAATCGGGACTGCCACTGTCTTTGAGCAGTTCTTC; CDR3aa: CSVDVSIGTATVFEQFF
d_gene: -; v_gene: TRBV6-5; j_gene: TRBJ1-2; abundance: few; CDR3nt: TGTGCCAGCAGTGACAGGCTGTATGGCTACACCTTC; CDR3aa: CASSDRLYGYTF
d_gene: TRBD2; v_gene: TRBV30; j_gene: TRBJ2-7; abundance: -; CDR3nt: TGTGCCTGGAGTGATAGCGGGAGCTCATACGAGCAGTACTTC; CDR3aa: CAWSDSGSSYEQYF
d_gene: -; v_gene: TRBV11-2; j_gene: TRBJ2-5; abundance: few; CDR3nt: TGTGCCAGCAGCTTAGGGTTTAGCGAAGAGACCCAGTACTTC; CDR3aa: CASSLGFSEETQYF